This TCR beta chain was recorded in a study of blood T cell repertoires in COVID-19. About the study: The origin of the acute and convalescent COVID-19 samples was the United States, Italy and Spain.

The table came from immunoSEQ multiplex PCR; TCRdb's copy has only in-frame clones and leaves some out. Here the sample spans fewer than 150,000 clones, roughly 85% being singletons. This receptor was taken from a human donor in a cohort sampled during active COVID-19. The sample was peripheral blood.

DNA of the CDR3: TGTGCCACCAGTGAGCTGGGACAGGGGACGCAGTATTTT. The encoded protein is CATSELGQGTQYF. V gene TRBV24-1 combines with J gene TRBJ2-3; 10 bases match TRBD1. CDR1 and CDR2 from the germline V gene are KGHDR and SFDVKD. This CDR3 is 13 amino acids long. Trimming took 4 bases from V and 9 from J; bases not matched to a gene: 3.